Given below is one T cell receptor beta chain in context. What it binds is not known. Germline-derived CDR1 and CDR2 are SGDLS and YYNGEE. Trimming removed 2 bases from V and 3 bases from J, with 11 bases in between. CDR3 length equals 14 residues. This sample was taken from a study of cytomegalovirus exposure and HLA in healthy donors. The study's findings and limits: The only immune exposure information that was available was CMV serostatus. When analyzed later, a missense DCLRE1C variant was found to be linked to TCR beta V- and J-gene trimming. Most TCR beta V segments were productive about 87% or about 30% of the time in an earlier analysis.

PCR used 60 Vbeta primers and 13 Jbeta primers. Repertoires were generated with immunoSEQ multiplex PCR, while TCRdb's copy carries only in-frame clones and drops some. The sample consists of 250,000 to 350,000 clones, roughly 80% of them appearing once. The chain combines TRBV9 with TRBJ1-1, with D possibly being TRBD1 (5 bases). The sequence was collected from a girl aged 2-15 years in good health and CMV-seronegative. The sample consisted of PBMCs. Here the CDR3 reads CASSVGGRDTEAFF. For the CDR3, the DNA is TGTGCCAGCAGCGTGGGGGGGAGGGACACTGAAGCTTTCTTT.